This T cell receptor beta chain appears in the sequencing data of a study of T cell repertoires in cytomegalovirus infection. A single record per CDR3 protein comes from TCRdb applying MiXCR to the reads. The table lists around 310,000 distinct CDR3 sequences, around a sixth of them singletons, with about 11% in the top ten. V lost 2 bases and J 1 base, leaving 8 bases between the germline ends. The CDR3 spans 14 residues. Germline assignment: CDR1 SEHNR and CDR2 FQNEAQ (reference sequence). Sequenced: PBMCs. This rearrangement joins TRBV7-9 to TRBJ1-1; D gene uncertain. This clonotype originated in a human donor in good health (CMV status not recorded). Some clones in this sample may be carry-over from other donors' samples. This CDR3 reads CASSLWGENTEAFF. CDR3 nucleotides: TGTGCCAGCAGCTTATGGGGAGAGAACACTGAAGCTTTCTTT.